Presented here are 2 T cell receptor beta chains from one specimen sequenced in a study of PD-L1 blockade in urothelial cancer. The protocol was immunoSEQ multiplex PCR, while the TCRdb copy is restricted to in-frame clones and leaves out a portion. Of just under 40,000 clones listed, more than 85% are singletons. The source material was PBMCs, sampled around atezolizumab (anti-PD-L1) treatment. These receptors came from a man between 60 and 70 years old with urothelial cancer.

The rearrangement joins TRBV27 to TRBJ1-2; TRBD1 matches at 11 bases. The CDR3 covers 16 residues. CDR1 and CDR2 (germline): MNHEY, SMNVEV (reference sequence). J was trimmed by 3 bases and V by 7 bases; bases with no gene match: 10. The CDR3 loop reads CASTHRGTGGYYGYTF. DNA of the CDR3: TGTGCCAGCACTCACCGGGGGACAGGGGGTTACTATGGCTACACCTTC.

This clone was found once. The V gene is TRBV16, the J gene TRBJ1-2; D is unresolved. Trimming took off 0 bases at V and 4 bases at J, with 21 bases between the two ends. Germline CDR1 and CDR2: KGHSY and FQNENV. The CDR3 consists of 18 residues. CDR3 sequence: CASSQSEHADQFGYGYTF. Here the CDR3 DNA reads TGTGCCAGCAGCCAATCGGAGCACGCCGATCAGTTTGGCTATGGCTACACCTTC.